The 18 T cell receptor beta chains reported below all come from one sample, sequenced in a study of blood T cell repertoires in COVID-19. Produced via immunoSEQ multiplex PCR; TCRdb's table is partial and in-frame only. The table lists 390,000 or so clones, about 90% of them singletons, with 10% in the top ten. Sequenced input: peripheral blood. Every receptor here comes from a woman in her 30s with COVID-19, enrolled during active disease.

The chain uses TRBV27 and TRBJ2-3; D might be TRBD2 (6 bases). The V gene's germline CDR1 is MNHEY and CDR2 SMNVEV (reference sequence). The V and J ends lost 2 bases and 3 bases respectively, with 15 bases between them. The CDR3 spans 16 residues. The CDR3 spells CASSLNPAGRTDTQYF. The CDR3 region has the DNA TGTGCCAGCAGTTTAAATCCCGCGGGAAGGACAGATACGCAGTATTTT.

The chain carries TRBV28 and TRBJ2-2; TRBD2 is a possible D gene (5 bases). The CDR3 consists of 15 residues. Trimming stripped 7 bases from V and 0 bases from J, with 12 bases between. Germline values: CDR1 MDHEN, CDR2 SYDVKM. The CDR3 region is CASIPSGANTGELFF. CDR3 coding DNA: TGTGCCAGCATACCGAGCGGAGCGAACACCGGGGAGCTGTTTTTT.

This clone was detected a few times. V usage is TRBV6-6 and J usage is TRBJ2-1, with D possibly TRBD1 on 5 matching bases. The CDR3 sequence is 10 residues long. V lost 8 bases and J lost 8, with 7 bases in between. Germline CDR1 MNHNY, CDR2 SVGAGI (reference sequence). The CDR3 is CASEGDEQFF. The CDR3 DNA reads TGTGCCAGCGAAGGGGATGAGCAGTTCTTC.

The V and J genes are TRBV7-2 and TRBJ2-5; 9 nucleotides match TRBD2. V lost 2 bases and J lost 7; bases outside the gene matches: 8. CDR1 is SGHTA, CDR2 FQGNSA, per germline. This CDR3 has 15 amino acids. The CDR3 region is CASSLKAGGSGTQYF. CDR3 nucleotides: TGTGCCAGCAGCTTAAAGGCGGGAGGGTCGGGGACCCAGTACTTC.

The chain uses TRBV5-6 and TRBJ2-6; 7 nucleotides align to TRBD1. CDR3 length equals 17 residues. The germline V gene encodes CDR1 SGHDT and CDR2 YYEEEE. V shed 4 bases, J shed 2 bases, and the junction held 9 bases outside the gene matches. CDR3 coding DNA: TGTGCCAGCAGCCTTTATTTGACAGGGCCTGGGGCCAACGTCCTGACTTTC. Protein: CASSLYLTGPGANVLTF.

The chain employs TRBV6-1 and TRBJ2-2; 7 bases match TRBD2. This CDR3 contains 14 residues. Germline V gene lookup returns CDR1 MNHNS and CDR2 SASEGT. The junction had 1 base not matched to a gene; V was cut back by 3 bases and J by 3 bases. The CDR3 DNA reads TGTGCCAGCAGTGAGGGGAGGGACACCGGGGAGCTGTTTTTT. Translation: CASSEGRDTGELFF.

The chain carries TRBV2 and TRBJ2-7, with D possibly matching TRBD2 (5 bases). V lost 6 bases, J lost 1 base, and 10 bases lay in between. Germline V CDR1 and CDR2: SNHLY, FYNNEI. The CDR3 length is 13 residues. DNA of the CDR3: TGTGCCAGCAGGAAGGAGGTTTCCTACGAGCAGTACTTC. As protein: CASRKEVSYEQYF. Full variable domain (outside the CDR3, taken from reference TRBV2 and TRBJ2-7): EPEVTQTPSHQVTQMGQEVILRCVPISNHLYFYWYRQILGQKVEFLVSFYNNEISEKSEIFDDQFSVERPDGSNFTLKIRSTKLEDSAMYFCASRKEVSYEQYFGPGTRLTVT.

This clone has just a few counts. In nucleotides, the CDR3 is TGTGCCAGCAGCCGACCCGACAGTATCTACGAGCAGTACTTC. It is translated as CASSRPDSIYEQYF. The chain employs TRBV7-9 and TRBJ2-7; possibly TRBD1 for D (5 bases). The germline gives CDR1 SEHNR, CDR2 FQNEAQ (reference sequence). This CDR3 contains 14 residues. V gave up 5 bases and J gave up 3 bases, with 14 bases separating them.

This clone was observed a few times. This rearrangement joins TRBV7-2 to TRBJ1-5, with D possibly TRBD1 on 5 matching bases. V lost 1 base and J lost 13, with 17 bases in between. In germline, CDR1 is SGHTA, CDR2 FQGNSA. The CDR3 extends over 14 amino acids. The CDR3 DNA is TGTGCCAGCAGCTTAGTCTCAGGCAGGGAATATCAGCATTTT. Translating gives CASSLVSGREYQHF.

CDR3 nucleotides: TGTGCCAGCAGCTTGCGGGGGGAGCGCCCGATGAACACCGGGGAGCTGTTTTTT. It encodes CASSLRGERPMNTGELFF. The genes are TRBV5-4 and TRBJ2-2; 7 bases match TRBD2. The junction had 10 bases not matched to a gene; V was cut back by 1 base and J by 1 base. This CDR3 spans 18 amino acids. Looked up from germline, CDR1 is SGHNT and CDR2 is YYREEE (reference sequence).

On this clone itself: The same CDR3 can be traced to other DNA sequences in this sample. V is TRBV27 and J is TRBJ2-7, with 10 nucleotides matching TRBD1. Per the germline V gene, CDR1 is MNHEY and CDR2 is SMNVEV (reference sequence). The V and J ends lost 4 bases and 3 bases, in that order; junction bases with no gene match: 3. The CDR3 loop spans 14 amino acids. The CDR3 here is CASSSRDRGYEQYF. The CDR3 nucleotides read TGTGCCAGCAGTTCCCGGGACAGGGGCTACGAGCAGTACTTC.

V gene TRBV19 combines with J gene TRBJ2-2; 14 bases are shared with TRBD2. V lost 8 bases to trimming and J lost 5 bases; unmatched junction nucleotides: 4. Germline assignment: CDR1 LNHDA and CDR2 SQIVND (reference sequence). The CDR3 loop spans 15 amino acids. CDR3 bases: TGTGCCAGTCGACTAGCGGGAGGGCCAACCGGGGAGCTGTTTTTT. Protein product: CASRLAGGPTGELFF.

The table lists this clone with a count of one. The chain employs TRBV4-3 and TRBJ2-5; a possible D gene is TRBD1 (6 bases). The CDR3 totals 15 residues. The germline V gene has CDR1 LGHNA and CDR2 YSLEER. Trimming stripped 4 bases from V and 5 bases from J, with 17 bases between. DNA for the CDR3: TGCGCCAGCAGCCGAGAGACTACAGGGTGGGAGACCCAGTACTTC. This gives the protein CASSRETTGWETQYF.

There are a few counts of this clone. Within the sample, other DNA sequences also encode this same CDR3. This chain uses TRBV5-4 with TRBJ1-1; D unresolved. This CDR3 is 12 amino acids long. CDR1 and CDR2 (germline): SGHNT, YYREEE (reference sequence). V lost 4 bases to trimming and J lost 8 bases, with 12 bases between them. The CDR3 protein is CASSLRGTEAFF. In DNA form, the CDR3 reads TGTGCCAGCAGCCTTAGAGGTACCGAAGCTTTCTTT.

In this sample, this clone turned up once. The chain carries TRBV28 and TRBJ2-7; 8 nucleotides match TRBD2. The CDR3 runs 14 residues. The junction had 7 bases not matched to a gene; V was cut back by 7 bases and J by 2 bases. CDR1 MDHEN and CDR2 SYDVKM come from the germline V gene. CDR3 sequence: CASMVGTSPYEQYF. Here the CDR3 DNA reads TGTGCCAGCATGGTCGGGACTAGTCCCTACGAGCAGTACTTC.

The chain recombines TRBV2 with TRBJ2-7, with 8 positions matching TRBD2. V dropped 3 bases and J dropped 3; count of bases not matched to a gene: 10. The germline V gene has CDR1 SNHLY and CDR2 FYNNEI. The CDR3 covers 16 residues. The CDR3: CASSDPRGGNIYEQYF. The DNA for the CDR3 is TGTGCCAGCAGTGACCCCCGCGGGGGGAATATCTACGAGCAGTACTTC.

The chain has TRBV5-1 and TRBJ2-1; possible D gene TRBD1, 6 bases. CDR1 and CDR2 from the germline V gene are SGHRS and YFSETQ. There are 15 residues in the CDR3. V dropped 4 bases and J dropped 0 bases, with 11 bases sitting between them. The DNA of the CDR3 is TGCGCCAGCAGCCCGACGGACAGCTCCTACAATGAGCAGTTCTTC. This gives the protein CASSPTDSSYNEQFF.

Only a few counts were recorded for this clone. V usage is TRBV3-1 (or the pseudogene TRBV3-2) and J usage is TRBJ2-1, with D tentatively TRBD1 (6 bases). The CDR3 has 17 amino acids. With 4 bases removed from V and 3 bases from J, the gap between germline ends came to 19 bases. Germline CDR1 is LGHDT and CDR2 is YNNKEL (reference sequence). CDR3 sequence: CASSPTLSEGVYNEQFF. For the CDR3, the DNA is TGTGCCAGCAGCCCGACACTAAGCGAGGGGGTCTACAATGAGCAGTTCTTC.